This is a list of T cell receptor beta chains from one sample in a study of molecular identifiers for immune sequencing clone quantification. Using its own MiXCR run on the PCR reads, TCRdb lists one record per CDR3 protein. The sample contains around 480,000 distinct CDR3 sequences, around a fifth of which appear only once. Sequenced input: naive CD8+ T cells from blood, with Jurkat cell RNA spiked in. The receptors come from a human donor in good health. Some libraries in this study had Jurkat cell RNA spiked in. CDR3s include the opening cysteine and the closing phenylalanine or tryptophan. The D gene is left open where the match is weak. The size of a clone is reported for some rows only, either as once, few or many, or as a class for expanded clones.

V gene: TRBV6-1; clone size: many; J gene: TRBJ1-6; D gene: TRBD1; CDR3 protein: CATHRGNSPLHF; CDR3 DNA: TGTGCCACCCACAGGGGAAATTCACCCCTCCACTTT
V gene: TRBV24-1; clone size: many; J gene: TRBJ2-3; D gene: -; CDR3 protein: CATSDQPLTDTQYF; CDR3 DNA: TGTGCCACCAGTGACCAACCCTTGACCGATACGCAGTATTTT
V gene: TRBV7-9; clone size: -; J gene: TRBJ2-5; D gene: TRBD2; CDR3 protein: CASSSPQLAGGPPVTRTQYF; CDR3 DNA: TGTGCCAGCAGCTCACCGCAACTAGCGGGGGGCCCCCCGGTGACCAGGACCCAGTACTTC
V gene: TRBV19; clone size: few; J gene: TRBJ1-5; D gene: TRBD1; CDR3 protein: CATNAGGNQPQHF; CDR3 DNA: TGTGCCACGAATGCAGGGGGGAATCAGCCCCAGCATTTT
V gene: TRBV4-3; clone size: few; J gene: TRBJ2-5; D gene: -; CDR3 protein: CASSQGQGTGETQYF; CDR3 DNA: TGCGCCAGCAGCCAAGGGCAGGGGACCGGGGAGACCCAGTACTTC
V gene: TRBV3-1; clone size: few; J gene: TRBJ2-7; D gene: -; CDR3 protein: CASSQRIYEQYF; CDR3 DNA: TGTGCCAGCAGCCAGAGAATCTACGAGCAGTACTTC
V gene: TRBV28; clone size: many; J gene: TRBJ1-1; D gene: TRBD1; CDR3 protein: CASSLVGQVEAFF; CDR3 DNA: TGTGCCAGCAGTTTGGTCGGACAGGTTGAAGCTTTCTTT
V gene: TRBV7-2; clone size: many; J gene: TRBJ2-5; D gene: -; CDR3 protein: CASNDLVGVGETQYF; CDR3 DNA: TGTGCCAGCAACGATTTAGTAGGGGTAGGAGAGACCCAGTACTTC
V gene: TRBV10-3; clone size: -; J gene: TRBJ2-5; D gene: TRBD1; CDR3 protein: CAISEEDRVPQETQYF; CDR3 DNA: TGTGCCATCAGTGAGGAGGACAGGGTGCCTCAAGAGACCCAGTACTTC
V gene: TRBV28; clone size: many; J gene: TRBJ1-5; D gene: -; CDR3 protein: CASSSRRGIAAQHF; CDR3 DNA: TGTGCCAGCAGTTCCCGCAGGGGTATCGCAGCCCAGCATTTT
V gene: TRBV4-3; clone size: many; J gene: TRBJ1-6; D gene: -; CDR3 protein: CASSQDWQGNSPLHF; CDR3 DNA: TGCGCCAGCAGCCAAGACTGGCAGGGCAATTCACCCCTCCACTTT
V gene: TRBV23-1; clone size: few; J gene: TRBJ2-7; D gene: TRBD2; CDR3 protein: CASRLTETSGSPYEQYF; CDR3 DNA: TGCGCCAGCAGGCTCACCGAGACTAGCGGGAGCCCCTACGAGCAGTACTTC
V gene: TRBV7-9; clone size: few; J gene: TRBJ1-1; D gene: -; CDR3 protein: CASSSRLRRVGRNTEAFF; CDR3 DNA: TGTGCCAGCAGCTCTCGTCTAAGGAGGGTTGGACGGAACACTGAAGCTTTCTTT
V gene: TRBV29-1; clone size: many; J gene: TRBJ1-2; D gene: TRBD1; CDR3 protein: CSVETWDRDFYGYTF; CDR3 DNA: TGCAGCGTTGAAACCTGGGACAGGGATTTCTATGGCTACACCTTC
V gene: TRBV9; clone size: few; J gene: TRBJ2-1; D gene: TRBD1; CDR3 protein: CASSVWDRDNEQFF; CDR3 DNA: TGTGCCAGCAGCGTTTGGGACAGGGACAATGAGCAGTTCTTC
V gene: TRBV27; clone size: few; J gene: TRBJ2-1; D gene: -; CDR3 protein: CASSFIGEAYNEQFF; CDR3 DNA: TGTGCCAGCAGTTTTATCGGAGAGGCATACAATGAGCAGTTCTTC
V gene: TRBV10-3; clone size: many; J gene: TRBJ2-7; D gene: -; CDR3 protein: CAISESTAEQYF; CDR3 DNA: TGTGCCATCAGTGAGTCTACGGCGGAGCAGTACTTC
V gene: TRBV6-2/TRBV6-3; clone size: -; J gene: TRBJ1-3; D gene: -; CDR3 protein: CASSSGTNSGNTIYF; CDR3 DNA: TGTGCCAGCAGCTCCGGAACCAACTCTGGAAACACCATATATTTT
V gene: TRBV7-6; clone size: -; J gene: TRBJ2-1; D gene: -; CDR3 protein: CAGSPDTADNEQFF; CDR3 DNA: TGTGCCGGCAGCCCGGACACGGCGGACAATGAGCAGTTCTTC
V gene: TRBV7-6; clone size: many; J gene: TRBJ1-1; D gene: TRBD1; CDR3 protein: CASSPRSGQGMLSTEAFF; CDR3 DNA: TGTGCCAGCAGCCCAAGGAGCGGACAGGGGATGTTGAGCACTGAAGCTTTCTTT
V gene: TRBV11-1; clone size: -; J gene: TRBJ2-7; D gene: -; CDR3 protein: CASRLHTSSYEQYF; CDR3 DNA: TGTGCCAGCAGATTACACACGAGCTCCTACGAGCAGTACTTC
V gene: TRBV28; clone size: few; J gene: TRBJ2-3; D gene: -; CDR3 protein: CASSGHTDTQYF; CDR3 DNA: TGTGCCAGCTCTGGGCACACAGATACGCAGTATTTT
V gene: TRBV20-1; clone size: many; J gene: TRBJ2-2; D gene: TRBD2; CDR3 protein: CSARLAGGSNTGELFF; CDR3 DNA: TGCAGTGCTAGACTAGCGGGGGGGAGTAACACCGGGGAGCTGTTTTTT
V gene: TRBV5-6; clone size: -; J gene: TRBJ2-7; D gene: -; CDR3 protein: CASCLAFYEQYF; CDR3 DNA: TGTGCCAGCTGCTTGGCCTTCTACGAGCAGTACTTC
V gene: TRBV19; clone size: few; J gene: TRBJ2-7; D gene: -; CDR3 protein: CASSPSGVDEQYF; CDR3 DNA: TGTGCCAGTAGCCCGAGTGGGGTTGACGAGCAGTACTTC
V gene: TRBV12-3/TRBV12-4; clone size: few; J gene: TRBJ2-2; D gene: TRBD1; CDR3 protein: CASRITGDNTGELFF; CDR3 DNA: TGTGCCAGCAGAATCACAGGGGATAACACCGGGGAGCTGTTTTTT
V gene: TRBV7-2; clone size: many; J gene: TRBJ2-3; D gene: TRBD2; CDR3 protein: CASNVLAEEDTQYF; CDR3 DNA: TGTGCCAGCAACGTACTAGCGGAGGAGGATACGCAGTATTTT
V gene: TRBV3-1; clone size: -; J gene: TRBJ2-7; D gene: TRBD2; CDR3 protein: CASSRRDSGGYEQHF; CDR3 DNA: TGTGCCAGCAGCCGGAGAGATAGCGGGGGCTACGAGCAGCACTTC
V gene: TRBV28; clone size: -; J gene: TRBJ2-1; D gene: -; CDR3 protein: CASSLFHLNEQFF; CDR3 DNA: TGTGCCAGCAGTTTGTTCCACCTCAATGAGCAGTTCTTC
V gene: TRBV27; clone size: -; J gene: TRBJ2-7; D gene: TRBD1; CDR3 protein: CASSLKGANPGYEQYF; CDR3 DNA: TGTGCCAGCAGCCTCAAGGGGGCGAATCCTGGGTACGAGCAGTACTTC
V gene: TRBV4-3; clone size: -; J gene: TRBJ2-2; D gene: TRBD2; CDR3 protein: CASSQDGVAGPGELFF; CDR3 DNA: TGCGCCAGCAGCCAAGATGGGGTAGCGGGCCCCGGGGAGCTGTTTTTT
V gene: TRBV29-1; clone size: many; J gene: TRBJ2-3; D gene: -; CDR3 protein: CSGRGLFTQYF; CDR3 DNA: TGCAGTGGGCGAGGCCTATTTACGCAGTATTTT
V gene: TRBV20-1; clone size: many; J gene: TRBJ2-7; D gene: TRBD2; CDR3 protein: CSAILSGDQQYEQYF; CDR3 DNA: TGCAGTGCTATCTTAAGCGGGGATCAACAGTACGAGCAGTACTTC